The source of this T cell receptor (beta chain) is a study of T cell changes during pregnancy in multiple sclerosis (dated by TCRdb to between 2018 and 2021). General notes on the study: The study looked at changes in the T cell repertoire across pregnancy in women with multiple sclerosis.

The library relied on the immunoSEQ multiplex PCR assay. Drawn from immuneACCESS, this table holds only the in-frame rearrangements with V and J called that TCRdb kept. Clones are partly lost; checked studies trace under half to an unresolved V gene and leave the rest unexplained. The sample contains 60,000 to 80,000 clones, 75% to 90% of them found a single time. The ten largest clones represent 3% to 4% of the sample. The germline V end is reduced by 6 bases and the J end by 1 base; junction bases left unmatched: 21. The germline V gene (reference sequence) provides CDR1 LNHDA and CDR2 SQIVND. Its CDR3 holds 20 amino acids, cysteine through phenylalanine. CDR3 DNA is the only sequence kept; it has 60 bases, read in frame from the first base. As concerns this clone: Its antigen remains undetermined. Per-nucleotide qualities are absent, and no much larger clonotype sits a single base away.

This receptor chain uses TRBV19 and TRBJ1-1; a stretch of 9 junction bases matches TRBD1. The receptor was isolated from a female donor with multiple sclerosis, enrolled in a pregnancy study. The sample consisted of peripheral blood, taken before pregnancy. The sequenced DNA: TGTGCCAGTAGGTACAGGGGGCGCACGGGGGGACGGTGGAAGAACACTGAAGCTTTCTTT. It encodes CASRYRGRTGGRWKNTEAFF.